What follows are 7 T cell receptor beta chains derived from one specimen sequenced in a study of T cell responses to AZD1222 COVID-19 vaccine. Generated by immunoSEQ multiplex PCR, the TCRdb table keeps only in-frame clones and is missing some. The sample yields about 130,000 clones, 90% to 95% seen once. This specimen consisted of peripheral blood, obtained on day 0 of AZD1222 vaccination. These receptors were obtained from an adult in good health.

The chain couples TRBV5-5 to TRBJ1-1, with TRBD1 matching over 8 bases. The germline V gene encodes CDR1 SGHKS and CDR2 YYEKEE (reference sequence). The CDR3 runs to 15 residues. The ends lost 3 bases at V and 2 bases at J; junction bases unmatched: 6. The DNA of the CDR3 is TGTGCCAGCAGCTCCGACAGGGGTGATAACACTGAAGCTTTCTTT. It codes for CASSSDRGDNTEAFF.

Here the CDR3 reads CASSLTRGSTEAFF. CDR3 nucleotides: TGTGCCAGCAGCTTAACGCGGGGAAGCACTGAAGCTTTCTTT. The chain recombines TRBV7-2 with TRBJ1-1; D is undetermined. Germline CDR1 is SGHTA and CDR2 is FQGNSA. V gave up 2 bases and J gave up 4 bases, with 11 bases separating them. The CDR3 runs 14 residues.

The V and J genes are TRBV2 and TRBJ1-1; 9 bases are a match to TRBD1. The V gene end was trimmed by 8 bases and the J gene end by 6 bases; junction bases not matched to a gene: 7. The CDR3 runs 13 residues. The germline V gene has CDR1 SNHLY and CDR2 FYNNEI. The CDR3 bases are TGTGCCAGCTCAGGGACAGGGTTACCTGAAGCTTTCTTT. Encoded protein: CASSGTGLPEAFF.

CDR3 region: CASSVTSGGLGNEQFF. In DNA form, the CDR3 reads TGTGCCAGCAGCGTGACTAGCGGGGGGCTGGGGAATGAGCAGTTCTTC. This sequence joins TRBV9 and TRBJ2-1, with TRBD2 identical over 13 bases. V shed 2 bases and J 7 bases; nucleotides not matched to a gene: 6. The CDR3 is 16 residues long. Germline V lookup: CDR1 SGDLS, CDR2 YYNGEE.

V and J are TRBV24-1 and TRBJ2-5; the D is unclear. The CDR3 sequence is 13 residues long. Trimming removed 9 bases at V and 5 bases at J, with 15 bases between. In germline, CDR1 is KGHDR, CDR2 SFDVKD. CDR3 amino acids: CATAGSNSETQYF. In nucleotides, the CDR3 is TGTGCCACCGCCGGGTCGAATAGCGAGACCCAGTACTTC.

The chain carries TRBV21-1 and TRBJ1-2; TRBD1, the D gene given by the table, was not confirmed from the DNA. TRBV21-1 is recorded as a pseudogene. The CDR3 consists of 16 residues. The CDR3 protein is CASSRRTGSDLYGYTF. The CDR3 coding sequence is TGTGCCAGCAGCCGCCGGACAGGGAGTGATCTCTATGGCTACACCTTC.

The chain recombines TRBV12-5 with TRBJ1-5; D not certain. Germline lookup yields CDR1 LGHNT and CDR2 FRNRAP. The V end was cut by 6 bases, the J end by 6 bases, with 9 bases between. The CDR3 contains 12 residues. Here the CDR3 reads CASGHPGQPQHF. In DNA, the CDR3 is TGTGCTAGTGGCCATCCGGGTCAGCCCCAGCATTTT. Supplemented by reference TRBV12-5 and TRBJ1-5, the full variable domain reads DARVTQTPRHKVTEMGQEVTMRCQPILGHNTVFWYRQTMMQGLELLAYFRNRAPLDDSGMPKDRFSAEMPDATLATLKIQPSEPRDSAVYFCASGHPGQPQHFGDGTRLSIL.